These 5 T cell receptor beta chains were all obtained from the same sample, sequenced in a study of cytomegalovirus exposure and HLA in healthy donors. The PCR ran on 60 Vbeta and 13 Jbeta primers. Sequencing used immunoSEQ multiplex PCR; TCRdb keeps in-frame clones, though not all of them. The data hold some 120,000 clones, with roughly 80% observed a single time. Sequenced input: PBMCs. These receptors were taken from a female donor in good health and CMV-seronegative.

The CDR3 loop is CASSPPQGEGAFF. Written as DNA, the CDR3 is TGTGCCAGCTCACCACCGCAGGGGGAAGGGGCTTTCTTT. This chain connects TRBV18 to TRBJ1-1; 7 nucleotides agree with TRBD1. This CDR3 is 13 amino acids long. The junction had 6 bases not matched to a gene; V was cut back by 0 bases and J by 11 bases. Germline V gives CDR1 KGHSH, CDR2 LQKENI. Together with reference TRBV18 and TRBJ1-1, the CDR3 gives the full variable domain: NAGVMQNPRHLVRRRGQEARLRCSPMKGHSHVYWYRQLPEEGLKFMVYLQKENIIDESGMPKERFSAEFPKEGPSILRIQQVVRGDSAAYFCASSPPQGEGAFFGQGTRLTVV.

The chain is built from TRBV5-6 and TRBJ1-2; maybe TRBD1 (6 bases). The CDR3 extends over 13 amino acids. Germline V lookup: CDR1 SGHDT, CDR2 YYEEEE. The germline V and J ends were trimmed by 0 bases and 8 bases, with 11 bases remaining between them. In nucleotides, the CDR3 is TGTGCCAGCAGCTTGGATCAGGGGAGCGGCTACACCTTC. Its translation is CASSLDQGSGYTF.

The chain is built from TRBV5-1 and TRBJ2-1; 7 bases are shared with TRBD2. The CDR3 has 14 amino acids. The ends lost 0 bases at V and 6 bases at J; junction bases unmatched: 3. Germline V lookup: CDR1 SGHRS, CDR2 YFSETQ. CDR3 protein: CASSLGLAINEQFF. DNA of the CDR3: TGCGCCAGCAGCTTGGGACTAGCAATCAATGAGCAGTTCTTC.

This clone was observed a handful of times. Here the CDR3 reads CASSISGREHYGYTF. DNA for the CDR3: TGTGCCAGTAGTATATCAGGCAGGGAACACTATGGCTACACCTTC. The chain joins TRBV19 to TRBJ1-2; D possibly corresponds to TRBD1 (5 bases). With 2 bases removed from V and 3 bases from J, the gap between germline ends came to 13 bases. The CDR3 has 15 residues. Germline CDR1 LNHDA, CDR2 SQIVND (reference sequence). The variable domain in full, with the rest retrieved from reference TRBV19 and TRBJ1-2, is DGGITQSPKYLFRKEGQNVTLSCEQNLNHDAMYWYRQDPGQGLRLIYYSQIVNDFQKGDIAEGYSVSREKKESFPLTVTSAQKNPTAFYLCASSISGREHYGYTFGSGTRLTVV.

The gene calls are TRBV19 and TRBJ2-3; 7 positions agree with TRBD2. The CDR3 is made up of 14 amino acids. Trimming took 4 bases from V and 1 from J; bases not matched to a gene: 2. The V gene's germline CDR1 is LNHDA and CDR2 SQIVND (reference sequence). The CDR3 DNA reads TGTGCCAGTAGTAACCTAGCGGGCACAGATACGCAGTATTTT. Translating it yields CASSNLAGTDTQYF. Based on the CDR3 plus reference TRBV19 and TRBJ2-3, the full variable domain is DGGITQSPKYLFRKEGQNVTLSCEQNLNHDAMYWYRQDPGQGLRLIYYSQIVNDFQKGDIAEGYSVSREKKESFPLTVTSAQKNPTAFYLCASSNLAGTDTQYFGPGTRLTVL.